This T cell receptor (beta chain) was recovered during a study of OX40 agonist ivuxolimab in advanced cancers. Turning to this clone: Its antigen remains unidentified.

Germline V gene lookup returns CDR1 MDHEN and CDR2 SYDVKM. The CDR3 loop spans 13 amino acids. V lost 5 bases, J lost 7 bases, and 12 bases lay in between. Profiled with immunoSEQ multiplex PCR; TCRdb holds only in-frame clones, not every one. Of about 41,000 clones in the sample, 75% to 90% were seen once. Points from the study as a whole: Clonal expansion was among the lowest in partial responders at 0.1-3.0 mg/kg, especially CD8+.

This receptor was taken from an adult with an advanced solid tumor such as melanoma, head and neck, liver or kidney cancer. The chain couples TRBV28 to TRBJ2-1; D gene unclear. This specimen consisted of CD4+ or CD8+ T cells sorted from blood, obtained in a trial of the OX40 agonist ivuxolimab. This CDR3 is CASSPKNSNEQFF. In nucleotides, the CDR3 is TGTGCCAGCAGTCCTAAGAACAGTAATGAGCAGTTCTTC. Filled out from reference TRBV28 and TRBJ2-1, the complete variable domain reads DVKVTQSSRYLVKRTGEKVFLECVQDMDHENMFWYRQDPGLGLRLIYFSYDVKMKEKGDIPEGYSVSREKKERFSLILESASTNQTSMYLCASSPKNSNEQFFGPGTRLTVL.